One sample yielded the 27 T cell receptor beta chains listed below, sequenced in a study of blood T cell repertoires in COVID-19. Sequenced by immunoSEQ multiplex PCR; TCRdb stores in-frame clones only, minus some. The table includes about 240,000 clones, approximately 82% detected once. The sequenced material came from peripheral blood. The receptor set was obtained from a man aged 25 to 45 who had recovered from COVID-19.

The V and J genes are TRBV6-5 and TRBJ1-4, with D tentatively TRBD1 (6 bases). Trimming stripped 5 bases from V and 6 bases from J, with 16 bases between. The CDR3 sequence is 15 residues long. Germline V CDR1 and CDR2: MNHEY, SVGAGI. As DNA, the CDR3 is TGTGCCAGCAGTCGGACGGGGGGGGCTGATGAAAAACTGTTTTTT. Protein product: CASSRTGGADEKLFF.

The chain is built from TRBV28 and TRBJ2-1, with unresolved D. The CDR3 spans 11 residues. Germline V gene sequence: CDR1 MDHEN, CDR2 SYDVKM. V was clipped by 8 bases and J by 5 bases, with 7 bases between them. The CDR3 nucleotides read TGTGCCAGCGTTGAGGACAATGAGCAGTTCTTC. It translates to CASVEDNEQFF.

The sample holds one count of this clone. V is TRBV10-3 and J is TRBJ2-4; tentatively, D is TRBD1 (7 bases). Germline V gene data show CDR1 as ENHRY and CDR2 as SYGVKD. This CDR3 region has 17 residues. Trimming removed 1 base from V and 3 bases from J, with 16 bases in between. The CDR3 coding sequence is TGTGCCATCAGTGAGTTAGGAGGGGGCTTCGTCAAAAACATTCAGTACTTC. This encodes CAISELGGGFVKNIQYF.

The chain is built from TRBV28 and TRBJ1-1, with D hard to call. The CDR3 is made up of 11 amino acids. Trimming pared 11 bases from V and 1 base from J, leaving 8 bases between. The V gene's germline CDR1 is MDHEN and CDR2 SYDVKM. CDR3 coding DNA: TGTGCCGGAGGCTCGAACACTGAAGCTTTCTTT. Translation: CAGGSNTEAFF. The entire variable domain, with the rest obtained from reference TRBV28 and TRBJ1-1, is as follows: DVKVTQSSRYLVKRTGEKVFLECVQDMDHENMFWYRQDPGLGLRLIYFSYDVKMKEKGDIPEGYSVSREKKERFSLILESASTNQTSMYLCAGGSNTEAFFGQGTRLTVV.

V and J are TRBV6-5 and TRBJ2-5; weak D call: TRBD1 (5 bases). The CDR3 length is 14 residues. V gave up 6 bases and J gave up 5 bases, with 16 bases separating them. CDR1 is MNHEY and CDR2 is SVGAGI in the germline V gene. The CDR3 is CASRASGFQETQYF. The CDR3 DNA sequence: TGTGCCAGCAGGGCCTCAGGGTTCCAGGAGACCCAGTACTTC.

The chain joins TRBV4-1 to TRBJ2-5; 12 bases are shared with TRBD2. V shed 2 bases, J shed 5 bases, and the junction held 9 bases outside the gene matches. The CDR3 has 17 residues. Germline V gives CDR1 MGHRA, CDR2 YSYEKL. The CDR3 DNA follows: TGCGCCAGCAGCCAATTGGCTAGCGGGGGGGCCTGGGAGACCCAGTACTTC. This gives the protein CASSQLASGGAWETQYF.

This clone was recorded only once. The V call is TRBV5-1, the J call TRBJ1-2, with 8 nucleotides matching TRBD1. The CDR3 length is 15 residues. The germline V gene encodes CDR1 SGHRS and CDR2 YFSETQ. V shed 0 bases, J shed 8 bases, and the junction held 9 bases outside the gene matches. This CDR3 reads CASSLDPGGAEGYTF. The CDR3 coding sequence is TGCGCCAGCAGCTTGGATCCAGGGGGCGCGGAGGGCTACACCTTC.

V is TRBV6-5 and J is TRBJ2-1; TRBD2 agrees at 7 bases. CDR1 is MNHEY, CDR2 SVGAGI, per germline. This CDR3 is built from 15 residues. V lost 6 bases, J lost 2 bases, and 7 bases stayed unmatched. In DNA form, the CDR3 reads TGTGCCAGCAGGGGTCGCGGGGGAACCTACAATGAGCAGTTCTTC. Amino acid sequence: CASRGRGGTYNEQFF.

V and J are TRBV7-9 and TRBJ1-6, with 7 nucleotides matching TRBD1. The trim removed 5 bases at V and 0 bases at J, leaving 10 bases unmatched. The CDR3 has 18 amino acids. Germline CDR1 SEHNR, CDR2 FQNEAQ (reference sequence). CDR3 sequence: CASSRTGEAFSYNSPLHF. The CDR3 DNA follows: TGTGCCAGCAGCCGAACAGGGGAGGCCTTCTCCTATAATTCACCCCTCCACTTT.

The J gene is TRBJ2-1, the V gene TRBV10-3; maybe TRBD2 (7 bases). CDR1 ENHRY and CDR2 SYGVKD come from the germline V gene. The CDR3 extends over 17 amino acids. The ends were cut back, 0 bases at V and 5 bases at J, with 17 bases in the middle. DNA of the CDR3: TGTGCCATCAGTGAGTCGGGGCACAGGGAGGGCAACAATGAGCAGTTCTTC. Amino acid sequence: CAISESGHREGNNEQFF.

This clone was counted between two and nine times. The J gene is TRBJ1-2, the V gene TRBV19; TRBD1 agrees at 10 bases. This CDR3 contains 13 residues. Looked up from germline, CDR1 is LNHDA and CDR2 is SQIVND (reference sequence). V gave up 6 bases and J gave up 10 bases; unmatched junction bases: 8. CDR3 DNA sequence: TGTGCCAGTAGCCCCGGGACAGGGGAAACCTACACCTTC. Its protein is CASSPGTGETYTF.

This clone was recorded many times. This sequence joins TRBV18 and TRBJ2-5, with a tentative D call TRBD1 (5 bases). There are 13 residues in the CDR3. Germline V lookup: CDR1 KGHSH, CDR2 LQKENI. The V gene lost 4 bases and the J gene lost 3 bases, with 9 bases spanning the gap. The CDR3 DNA reads as TGTGCCAGCTCACGAGACAGAGAAGAGACCCAGTACTTC. Its protein product is CASSRDREETQYF.

Comment on this clone: Additional DNA sequences in this sample encode the identical CDR3. This chain links TRBV27 with TRBJ2-7; TRBD2 might be the D (5 bases). The CDR3 contains 14 residues. The V gene's germline CDR1 is MNHEY and CDR2 SMNVEV (reference sequence). The CDR3 here is CASRRDRAGYEQYV. Here the CDR3 DNA reads TGCGCCAGCAGAAGGGATAGGGCGGGCTACGAGCAGTACGTC.

The rearrangement uses TRBV5-1 and TRBJ2-5; D might be TRBD1 (6 bases). The germline V gene has CDR1 SGHRS and CDR2 YFSETQ. V was clipped by 4 bases and J by 4 bases, with 17 bases between them. This CDR3 has 15 residues. In nucleotides, the CDR3 is TGCGCCAGCAGCCCACAGACAGGACCGGGAGAGACCCAGTACTTC. Amino acids: CASSPQTGPGETQYF.

This chain connects TRBV5-4 to TRBJ2-2; 10 bases line up with TRBD1. Trimming took 4 bases from V and 5 from J; bases not matched to a gene: 11. The CDR3 consists of 17 residues. Germline V gene sequence: CDR1 SGHNT, CDR2 YYREEE (reference sequence). CDR3: CASSLPLGQGETGELFF. CDR3 nucleotide sequence: TGTGCCAGCAGCCTCCCGTTAGGACAGGGGGAAACCGGGGAGCTGTTTTTT.

The V and J genes are TRBV28 and TRBJ1-6, with 9 positions matching TRBD1. The CDR3 loop spans 15 amino acids. The trim removed 5 bases at V and 7 bases at J, leaving 6 bases unmatched. Germline V CDR1 and CDR2: MDHEN, SYDVKM. The CDR3 protein is CASSLGQGGNSPLHF. The CDR3 DNA sequence: TGTGCCAGCAGTCTGGGACAGGGTGGGAATTCACCCCTCCACTTT.

The chain carries TRBV28 and TRBJ2-7; D is unresolved. Per the germline V gene, CDR1 is MDHEN and CDR2 is SYDVKM. Trimming took off 5 bases at V and 5 bases at J, with 16 bases between the two ends. The CDR3 extends over 14 amino acids. The CDR3 is CASSPGSLTDEQYV. The DNA for the CDR3 is TGTGCCAGCAGTCCCGGGTCTCTAACTGACGAGCAGTACGTC.

V usage is TRBV19 and J usage is TRBJ2-7; TRBD1 matches 9 bases. V dropped 3 bases and J dropped 7; count of bases not matched to a gene: 7. This CDR3 has 14 residues. Germline V gene data show CDR1 as LNHDA and CDR2 as SQIVND (reference sequence). Here the CDR3 reads CASSIRDRDLEQYF. CDR3 nucleotides: TGTGCCAGTAGTATCCGGGACAGGGATTTAGAGCAGTACTTC.

V is TRBV7-9 and J is TRBJ2-6; tentative D call: TRBD2 (7 bases). This CDR3 is 18 amino acids long. The V and J ends lost 5 bases and 0 bases respectively, with 17 bases between them. Germline-derived CDR1 and CDR2 are SEHNR and FQNEAQ (reference sequence). The CDR3 loop reads CASSLRGAGPSGANVLTF. The CDR3 bases are TGTGCCAGCAGCCTCCGGGGGGCAGGCCCCTCTGGGGCCAACGTCCTGACTTTC.

The gene calls are TRBV7-8 and TRBJ2-5; possible D gene TRBD1, 7 bases. The CDR3 extends over 15 amino acids. Germline V gene lookup returns CDR1 SGHVS and CDR2 FQNEAQ. V dropped 1 base and J dropped 3 bases, with 12 bases sitting between them. The CDR3: CASSLVGGGKETQYF. CDR3 sequence (DNA): TGTGCCAGCAGCTTAGTAGGGGGCGGGAAAGAGACCCAGTACTTC. Supplemented by reference TRBV7-8 and TRBJ2-5, the full variable domain reads GAGVSQSPRYKVAKRGQDVALRCDPISGHVSLFWYQQALGQGPEFLTYFQNEAQLDKSGLPSDRFFAERPEGSVSTLKIQRTQQEDSAVYLCASSLVGGGKETQYFGPGTRLLVL.

Ten or more counts support this clone. The genes are TRBV4-1 and TRBJ1-5; 7 positions agree with TRBD1. The V gene's germline CDR1 is MGHRA and CDR2 YSYEKL. The CDR3 covers 15 residues. V gave up 3 bases and J gave up 3 bases; unmatched junction bases: 5. CDR3 sequence reads: CASSHGTAVNQPQHF. The CDR3 DNA is TGCGCCAGCAGCCATGGGACAGCCGTCAATCAGCCCCAGCATTTT.

Concerning this clone: Other DNA sequences within the sample encode an identical CDR3. The genes are TRBV2 and TRBJ1-5, with D unresolved. Germline V CDR1 and CDR2: SNHLY, FYNNEI. Trimming left V 1 base short and J 5 bases short, with 6 bases between. The CDR3 totals 13 residues. CDR3 DNA: TGTGCCAGCAGTGAAGGTCGAGATCAGCCCCAGCATTTT. It translates to CASSEGRDQPQHF.

This chain links TRBV9 with TRBJ1-3; 7 bases map to TRBD1. This CDR3 region has 15 residues. Germline V gene lookup returns CDR1 SGDLS and CDR2 YYNGEE. V lost 0 bases to trimming and J lost 2 bases; unmatched junction nucleotides: 2. CDR3 sequence reads: CASSVETGAGNTIYF. In DNA form, the CDR3 reads TGTGCCAGCAGCGTAGAAACAGGGGCTGGAAACACCATATATTTT. Combining the CDR3 with reference TRBV9 and TRBJ1-3 gives the whole variable domain DSGVTQTPKHLITATGQRVTLRCSPRSGDLSVYWYQQSLDQGLQFLIQYYNGEERAKGNILERFSAQQFPDLHSELNLSSLELGDSALYFCASSVETGAGNTIYFGEGSWLTVV.

The rearrangement joins TRBV6-6 to TRBJ2-2; D gene ambiguous. The V end was cut by 6 bases, the J end by 6 bases, with 8 bases between. From germline, CDR1 is MNHNY and CDR2 SVGAGI (reference sequence). This CDR3 has 12 amino acids. The CDR3 region is CASSPNSGELFF. For the CDR3, the DNA is TGTGCCAGCAGCCCTAACTCCGGGGAGCTGTTTTTT.

In its sample, this clone was seen a few times. This rearrangement joins TRBV11-2 to TRBJ2-1; 7 bases line up with TRBD1. The CDR3 has 14 amino acids. V lost 5 bases to trimming and J lost 11 bases; unmatched junction nucleotides: 12. Germline values: CDR1 SGHAT, CDR2 FQNNGV. In DNA form, the CDR3 reads TGTGCCAGCAGCACCCAATCCAGGGGGACCCAGCAGTTCTTC. Protein product: CASSTQSRGTQQFF.

The V call is TRBV27, the J call TRBJ1-1; D may be TRBD1 (5 bases). The ends were cut back, 9 bases at V and 4 bases at J, with 18 bases in the middle. Germline-derived CDR1 and CDR2 are MNHEY and SMNVEV (reference sequence). The CDR3 runs 14 residues. CDR3 amino acids: CASQGEGAPTEAFF. The CDR3 DNA reads as TGTGCCAGTCAAGGGGAGGGCGCCCCCACTGAAGCTTTCTTT.

V is TRBV6-5 and J is TRBJ1-5; D remains unclear. CDR3 size: 13 residues. CDR1 and CDR2 from the germline V gene are MNHEY and SVGAGI. Between the trimmed V and J ends, which lost 6 bases and 6 bases, there was a span of 12 bases. The CDR3: CASSSDFAQPQHF. The CDR3 DNA follows: TGTGCCAGCAGCTCAGATTTCGCTCAGCCCCAGCATTTT.